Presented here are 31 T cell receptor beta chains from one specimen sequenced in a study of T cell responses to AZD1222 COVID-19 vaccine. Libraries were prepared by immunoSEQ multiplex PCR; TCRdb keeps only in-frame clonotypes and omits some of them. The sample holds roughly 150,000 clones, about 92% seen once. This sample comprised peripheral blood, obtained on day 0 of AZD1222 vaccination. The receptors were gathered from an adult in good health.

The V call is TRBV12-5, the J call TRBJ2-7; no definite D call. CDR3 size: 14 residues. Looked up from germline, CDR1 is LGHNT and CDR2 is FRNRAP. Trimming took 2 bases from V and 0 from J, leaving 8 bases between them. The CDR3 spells CASGLTFNSYEQYF. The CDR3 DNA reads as TGTGCTAGTGGTTTGACCTTTAACTCCTACGAGCAGTACTTC.

The CDR3 protein is CASSTFAGNSNQPQHF. The CDR3 DNA follows: TGTGCCAGCAGCACCTTTGCGGGGAATAGCAATCAGCCCCAGCATTTT. This chain links TRBV7-8 with TRBJ1-5, with no clear D. V lost 5 bases and J lost 0, with 14 bases in between. This CDR3 comprises 16 residues. CDR1 and CDR2 (germline): SGHVS, FQNEAQ.

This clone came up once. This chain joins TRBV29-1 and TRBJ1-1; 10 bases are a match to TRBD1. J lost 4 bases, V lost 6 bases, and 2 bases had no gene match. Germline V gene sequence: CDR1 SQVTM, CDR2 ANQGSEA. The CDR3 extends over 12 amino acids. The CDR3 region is CSVWTGGTEAFF. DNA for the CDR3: TGCAGCGTGTGGACAGGGGGCACTGAAGCTTTCTTT. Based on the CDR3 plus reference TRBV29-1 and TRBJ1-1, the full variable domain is SAVISQKPSRDICQRGTSLTIQCQVDSQVTMMFWYRQQPGQSLTLIATANQGSEATYESGFVIDKFPISRPNLTFSTLTVSNMSPEDSSIYLCSVWTGGTEAFFGQGTRLTVV.

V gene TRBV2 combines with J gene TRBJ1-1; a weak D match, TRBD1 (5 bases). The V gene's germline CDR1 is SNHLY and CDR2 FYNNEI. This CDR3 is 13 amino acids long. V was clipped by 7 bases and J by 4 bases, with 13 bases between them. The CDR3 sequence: CASIRGVGTEAFF. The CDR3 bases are TGTGCCAGCATCCGAGGGGTCGGCACTGAAGCTTTCTTT.

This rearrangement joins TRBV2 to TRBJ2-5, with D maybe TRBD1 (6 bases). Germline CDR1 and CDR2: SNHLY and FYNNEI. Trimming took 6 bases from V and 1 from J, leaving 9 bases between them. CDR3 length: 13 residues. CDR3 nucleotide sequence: TGTGCCAGCAGCAACAGGGCCCAAGAGACCCAGTACTTC. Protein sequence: CASSNRAQETQYF.

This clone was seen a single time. CDR3 coding DNA: TGCGCCAGCAGCTTGGCCGTAAGGAACTATGGCTACACCTTC. The encoded protein is CASSLAVRNYGYTF. The chain recombines TRBV5-1 with TRBJ1-2; D is unresolved. CDR1 is SGHRS and CDR2 is YFSETQ in the germline V gene. The CDR3 has 14 amino acids. V was shortened by 0 bases and J by 2 bases, with 8 bases between the two germline ends.

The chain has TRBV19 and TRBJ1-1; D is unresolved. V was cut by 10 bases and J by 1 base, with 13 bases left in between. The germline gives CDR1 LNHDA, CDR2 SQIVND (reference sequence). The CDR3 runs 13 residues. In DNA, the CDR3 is TGTGCCATCCTTGGTGGCAGGAACACTGAAGCTTTCTTT. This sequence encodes CAILGGRNTEAFF. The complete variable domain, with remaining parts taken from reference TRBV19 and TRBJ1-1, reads DGGITQSPKYLFRKEGQNVTLSCEQNLNHDAMYWYRQDPGQGLRLIYYSQIVNDFQKGDIAEGYSVSREKKESFPLTVTSAQKNPTAFYLCAILGGRNTEAFFGQGTRLTVV.

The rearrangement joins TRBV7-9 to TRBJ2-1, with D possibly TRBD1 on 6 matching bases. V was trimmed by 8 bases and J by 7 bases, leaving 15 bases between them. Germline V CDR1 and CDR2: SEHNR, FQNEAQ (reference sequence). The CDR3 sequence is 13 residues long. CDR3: CASQGTRGNEQFF. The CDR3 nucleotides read TGTGCCAGCCAGGGGACAAGGGGGAATGAGCAGTTCTTC.

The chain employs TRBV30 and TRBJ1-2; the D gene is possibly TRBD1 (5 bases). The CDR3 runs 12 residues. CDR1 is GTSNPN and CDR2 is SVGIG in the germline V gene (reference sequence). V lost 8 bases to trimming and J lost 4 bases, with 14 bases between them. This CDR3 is CAQGGGGYGYTF. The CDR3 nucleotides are TGTGCCCAGGGCGGGGGTGGCTATGGCTACACCTTC.

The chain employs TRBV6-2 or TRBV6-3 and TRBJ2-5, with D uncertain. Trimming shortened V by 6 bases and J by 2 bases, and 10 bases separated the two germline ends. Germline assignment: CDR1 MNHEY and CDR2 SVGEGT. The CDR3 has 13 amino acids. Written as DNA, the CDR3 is TGTGCCAGCAGCGCAGGACCACAAGAGACCCAGTACTTC. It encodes CASSAGPQETQYF.

The CDR3, as DNA: TGTGCCAGCAGTCGAGAACCGACAGATACGCAGTATTTT. Protein sequence: CASSREPTDTQYF. The chain recombines TRBV12-3 or TRBV12-4 with TRBJ2-3, with D unclear. CDR3 length: 13 residues. Trimming cost V 5 bases and J 3 bases, with 9 bases left between them.

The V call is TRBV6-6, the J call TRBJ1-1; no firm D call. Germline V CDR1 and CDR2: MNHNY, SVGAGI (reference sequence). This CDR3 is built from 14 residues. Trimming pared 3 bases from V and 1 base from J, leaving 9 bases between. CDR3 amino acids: CASSYLATNTEAFF. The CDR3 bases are TGTGCCAGCAGTTATCTGGCCACGAACACTGAAGCTTTCTTT.

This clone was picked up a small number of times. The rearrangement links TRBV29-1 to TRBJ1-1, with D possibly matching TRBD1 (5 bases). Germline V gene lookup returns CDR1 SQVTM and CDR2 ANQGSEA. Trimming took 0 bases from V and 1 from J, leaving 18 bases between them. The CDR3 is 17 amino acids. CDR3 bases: TGCAGCGTTGAAGAATATCCCCCAGGGTCGGCGAACACTGAAGCTTTCTTT. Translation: CSVEEYPPGSANTEAFF.

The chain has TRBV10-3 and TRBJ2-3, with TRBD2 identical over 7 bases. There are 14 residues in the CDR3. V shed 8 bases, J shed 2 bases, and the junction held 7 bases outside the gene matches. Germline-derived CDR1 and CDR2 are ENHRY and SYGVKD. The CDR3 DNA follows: TGTGCCATCGGGAGGGGCGGGAACACAGATACGCAGTATTTT. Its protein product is CAIGRGGNTDTQYF.

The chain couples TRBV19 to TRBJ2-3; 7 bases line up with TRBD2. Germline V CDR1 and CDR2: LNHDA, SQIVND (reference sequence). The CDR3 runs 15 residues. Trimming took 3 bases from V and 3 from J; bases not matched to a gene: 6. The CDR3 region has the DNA TGTGCCAGTAGTATTGCCCAGCGGGGTACAGATACGCAGTATTTT. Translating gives CASSIAQRGTDTQYF.

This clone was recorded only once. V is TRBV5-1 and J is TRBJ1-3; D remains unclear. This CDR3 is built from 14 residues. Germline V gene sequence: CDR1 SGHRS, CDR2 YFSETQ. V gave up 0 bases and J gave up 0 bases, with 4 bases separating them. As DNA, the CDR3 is TGCGCCAGCAGCTTGGAGAGCTCTGGAAACACCATATATTTT. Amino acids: CASSLESSGNTIYF.

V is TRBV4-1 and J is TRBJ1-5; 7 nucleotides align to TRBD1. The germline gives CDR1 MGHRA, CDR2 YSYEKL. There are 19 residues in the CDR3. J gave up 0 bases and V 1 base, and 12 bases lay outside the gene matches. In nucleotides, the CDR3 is TGCGCCAGCAGCCAAGGAATTGGGGGACAGCTATATAGCAATCAGCCCCAGCATTTT. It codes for CASSQGIGGQLYSNQPQHF.

CDR3 sequence reads: CASSILPGQGNSPLHF. The DNA for the CDR3 is TGTGCCAGCAGTATACTCCCGGGACAGGGGAATTCACCCCTCCACTTT. The V gene is TRBV27, the J gene TRBJ1-6; 10 bases line up with TRBD1. Germline lookup yields CDR1 MNHEY and CDR2 SMNVEV (reference sequence). The J segment lost 7 bases and the V segment lost 5 bases, leaving 8 bases of the junction unmatched. The CDR3 totals 16 residues.

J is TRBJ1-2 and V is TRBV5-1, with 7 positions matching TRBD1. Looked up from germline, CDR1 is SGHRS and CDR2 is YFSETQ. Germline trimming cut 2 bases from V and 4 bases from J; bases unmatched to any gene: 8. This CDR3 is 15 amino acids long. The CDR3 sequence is CASSFEGGSGYGYTF. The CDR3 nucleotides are TGCGCCAGCAGCTTCGAAGGGGGCTCCGGCTATGGCTACACCTTC.

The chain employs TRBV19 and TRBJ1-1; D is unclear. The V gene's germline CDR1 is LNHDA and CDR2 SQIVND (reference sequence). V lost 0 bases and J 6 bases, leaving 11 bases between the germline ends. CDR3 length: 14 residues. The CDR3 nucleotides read TGTGCCAGTAGTATAGATCTAGGGCCAGCTGAAGCTTTCTTT. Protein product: CASSIDLGPAEAFF.

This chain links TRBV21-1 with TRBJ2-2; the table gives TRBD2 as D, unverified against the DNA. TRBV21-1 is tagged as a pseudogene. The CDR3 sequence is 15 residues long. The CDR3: CASSKVAGNTGELFF. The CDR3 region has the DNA TGTGCCAGCAGCAAAGTTGCGGGGAACACCGGGGAGCTGTTTTTT.

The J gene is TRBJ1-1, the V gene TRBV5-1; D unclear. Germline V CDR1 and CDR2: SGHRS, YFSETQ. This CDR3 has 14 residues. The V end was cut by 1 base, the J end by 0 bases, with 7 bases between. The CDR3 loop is CASSLTYLNTEAFF. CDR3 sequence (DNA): TGCGCCAGCAGCTTGACGTATTTGAACACTGAAGCTTTCTTT. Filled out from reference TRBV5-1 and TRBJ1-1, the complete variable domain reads KAGVTQTPRYLIKTRGQQVTLSCSPISGHRSVSWYQQTPGQGLQFLFEYFSETQRNKGNFPGRFSGRQFSNSRSEMNVSTLELGDSALYLCASSLTYLNTEAFFGQGTRLTVV.

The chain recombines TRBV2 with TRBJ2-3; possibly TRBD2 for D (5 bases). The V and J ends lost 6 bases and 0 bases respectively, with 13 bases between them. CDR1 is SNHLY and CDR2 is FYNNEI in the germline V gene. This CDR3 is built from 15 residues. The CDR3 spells CASSLIGDSTDTQYF. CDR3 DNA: TGTGCCAGCAGCCTTATCGGGGATAGCACAGATACGCAGTATTTT.

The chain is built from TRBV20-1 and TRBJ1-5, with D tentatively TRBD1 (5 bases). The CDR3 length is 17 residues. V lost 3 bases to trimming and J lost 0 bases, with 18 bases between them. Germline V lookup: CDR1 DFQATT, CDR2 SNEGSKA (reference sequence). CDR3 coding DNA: TGCAGTGCTAGTTATCTTAGAAGCAGGGATAGCAATCAGCCCCAGCATTTT. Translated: CSASYLRSRDSNQPQHF.

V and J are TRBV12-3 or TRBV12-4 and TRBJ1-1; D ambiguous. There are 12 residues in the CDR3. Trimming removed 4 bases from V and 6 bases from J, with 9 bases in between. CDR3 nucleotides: TGTGCCAGCAGTTCCCGGAAGGCTGAAGCTTTCTTT. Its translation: CASSSRKAEAFF.

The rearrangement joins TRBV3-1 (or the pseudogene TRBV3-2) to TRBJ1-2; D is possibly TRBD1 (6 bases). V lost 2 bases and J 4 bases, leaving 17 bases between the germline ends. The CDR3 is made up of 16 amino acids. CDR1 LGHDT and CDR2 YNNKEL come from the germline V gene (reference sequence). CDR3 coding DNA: TGTGCCAGCAGCCAATTACAGGGTTGGGGCGGCTATGGCTACACCTTC. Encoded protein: CASSQLQGWGGYGYTF.

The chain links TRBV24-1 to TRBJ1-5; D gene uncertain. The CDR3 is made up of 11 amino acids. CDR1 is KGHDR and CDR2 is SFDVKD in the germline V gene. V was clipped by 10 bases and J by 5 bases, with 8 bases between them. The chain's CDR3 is CATNPYQPQHF. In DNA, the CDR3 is TGTGCCACGAACCCTTATCAGCCCCAGCATTTT.

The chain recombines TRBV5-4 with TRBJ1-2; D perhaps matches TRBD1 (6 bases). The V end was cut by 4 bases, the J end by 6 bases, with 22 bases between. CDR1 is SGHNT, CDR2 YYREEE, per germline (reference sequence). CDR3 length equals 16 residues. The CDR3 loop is CASSGGPMRGGNGYTF. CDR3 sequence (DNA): TGTGCCAGCAGCGGGGGGCCCATGAGGGGTGGAAATGGCTACACCTTC.

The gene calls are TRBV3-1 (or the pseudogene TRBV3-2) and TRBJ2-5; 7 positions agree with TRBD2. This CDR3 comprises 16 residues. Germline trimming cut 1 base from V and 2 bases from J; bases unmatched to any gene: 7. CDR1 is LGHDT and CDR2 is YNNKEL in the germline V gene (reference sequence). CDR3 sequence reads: CASSQVRAGVQETQYF. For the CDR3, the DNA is TGTGCCAGCAGCCAAGTACGGGCGGGGGTACAAGAGACCCAGTACTTC.

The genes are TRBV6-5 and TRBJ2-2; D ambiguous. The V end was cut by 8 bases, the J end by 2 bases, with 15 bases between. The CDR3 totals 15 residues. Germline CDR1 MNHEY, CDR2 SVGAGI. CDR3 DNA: TGTGCCAGCCTACGGGCCCGTTTTAACACCGGGGAGCTGTTTTTT. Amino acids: CASLRARFNTGELFF.

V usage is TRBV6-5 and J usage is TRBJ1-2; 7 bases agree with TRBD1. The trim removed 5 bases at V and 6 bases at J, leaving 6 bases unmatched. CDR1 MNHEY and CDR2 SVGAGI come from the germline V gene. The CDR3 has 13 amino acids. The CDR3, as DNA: TGTGCCAGCAGTCGACAGGGAGGAGATGGCTACACCTTC. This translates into CASSRQGGDGYTF.